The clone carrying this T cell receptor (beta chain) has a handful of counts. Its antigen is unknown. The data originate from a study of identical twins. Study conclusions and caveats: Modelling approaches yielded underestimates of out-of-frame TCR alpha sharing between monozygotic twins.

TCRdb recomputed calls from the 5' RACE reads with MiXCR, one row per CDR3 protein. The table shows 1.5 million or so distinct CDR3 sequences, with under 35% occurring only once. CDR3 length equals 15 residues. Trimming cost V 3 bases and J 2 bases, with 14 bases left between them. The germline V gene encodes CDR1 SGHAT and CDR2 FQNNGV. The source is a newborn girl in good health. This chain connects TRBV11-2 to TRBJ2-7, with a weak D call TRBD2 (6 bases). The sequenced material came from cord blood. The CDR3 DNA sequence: TGTGCCAGCAGCTTGGAATGGGGGGATCCCTACGAGCAGTACTTC. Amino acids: CASSLEWGDPYEQYF.